The 2 T cell receptor beta chains below come from one sample, sequenced in a study of cytomegalovirus exposure and HLA in healthy donors (dated by TCRdb to about 2017). Library method: the immunoSEQ multiplex PCR assay. The multiplex PCR relied on a mix of 60 forward primers for TCR Vbeta segments and 13 reverse primers for TCR Jbeta segments. Entries here come from immuneACCESS through TCRdb and include only in-frame sequences with V and J called. Some clones fail to appear in such tables; in the studies checked, an unresolved V gene covers under half of the shortfall, and the cause of the remainder is unknown. Recorded for this sample are some 98,000 clones; 75% to 85% of them occurred a single time. The ten largest clones add up to approximately 11% of the sample. The sequencing sample was made of PBMCs. The receptors were gathered from a man younger than 35 in good health and CMV-seropositive.

V is TRBV6-5 and J is TRBJ1-2; tentatively, D is TRBD1 (5 bases). CDR1 and CDR2 from the germline V gene are MNHEY and SVGAGI. The CDR3 is 14 amino acids. V gave up 8 bases and J gave up 4 bases, with 17 bases separating them. For the CDR3, the DNA is TGTGCCAGCCACCCTGGTACAGGCCTCTATGGCTACACCTTC. Amino acids: CASHPGTGLYGYTF.

The chain employs TRBV5-6 and TRBJ2-5, with 7 bases matching TRBD1. V gave up 2 bases and J gave up 3 bases; unmatched junction bases: 7. CDR3 length: 15 amino acids. Germline V CDR1 and CDR2: SGHDT, YYEEEE. The CDR3 loop is CASSLFDREEETQYF. In DNA form, the CDR3 reads TGTGCCAGCAGCTTATTTGACAGGGAAGAAGAGACCCAGTACTTC.